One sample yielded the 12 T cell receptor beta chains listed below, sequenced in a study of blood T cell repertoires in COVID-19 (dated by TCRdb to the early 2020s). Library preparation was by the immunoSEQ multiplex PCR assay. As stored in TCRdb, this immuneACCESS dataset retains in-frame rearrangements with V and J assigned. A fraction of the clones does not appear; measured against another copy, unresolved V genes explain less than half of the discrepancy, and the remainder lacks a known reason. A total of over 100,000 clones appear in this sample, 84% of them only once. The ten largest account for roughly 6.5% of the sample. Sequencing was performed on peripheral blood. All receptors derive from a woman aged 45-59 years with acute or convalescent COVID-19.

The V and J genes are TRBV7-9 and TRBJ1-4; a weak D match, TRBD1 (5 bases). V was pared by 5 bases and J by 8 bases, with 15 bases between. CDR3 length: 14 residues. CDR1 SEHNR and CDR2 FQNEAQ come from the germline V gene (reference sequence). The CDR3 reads CASSVTVQGEKLFF. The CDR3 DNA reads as TGTGCCAGCAGCGTAACAGTTCAGGGAGAAAAACTGTTTTTT.

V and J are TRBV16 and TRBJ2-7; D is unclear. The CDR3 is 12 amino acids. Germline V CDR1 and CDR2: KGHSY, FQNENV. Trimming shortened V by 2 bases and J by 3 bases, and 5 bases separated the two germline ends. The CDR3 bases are TGTGCCAGCAGCCAACGCAGCTACGAGCAGTACTTC. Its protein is CASSQRSYEQYF.

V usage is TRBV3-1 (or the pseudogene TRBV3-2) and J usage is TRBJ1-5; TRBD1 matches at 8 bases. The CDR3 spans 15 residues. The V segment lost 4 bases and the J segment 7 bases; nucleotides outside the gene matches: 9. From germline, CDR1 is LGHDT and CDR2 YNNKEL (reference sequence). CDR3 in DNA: TGTGCCAGCAGCCCGGGGACAGGAGCAGGGCAGCCCCAGCATTTT. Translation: CASSPGTGAGQPQHF.

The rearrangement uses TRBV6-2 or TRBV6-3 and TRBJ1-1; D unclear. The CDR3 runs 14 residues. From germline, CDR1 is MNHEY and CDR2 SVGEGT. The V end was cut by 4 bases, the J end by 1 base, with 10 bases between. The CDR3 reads CASSFSRWNTEAFF. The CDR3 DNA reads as TGTGCCAGCAGTTTCTCCAGGTGGAACACTGAAGCTTTCTTT.

The CDR3 loop is CASSKWGTCCAGGKGEAFF. CDR3 DNA sequence: TGTGCCAGCAGCAAATGGGGTACTTGTTGCGCAGGGGGGAAAGGTGAAGCTTTCTTT. This rearrangement joins TRBV21-1 to TRBJ1-1; the DNA was not compared with TRBD1, the D call given in the table. TRBV21-1 is shown as a pseudogene. The CDR3 is made up of 19 amino acids.

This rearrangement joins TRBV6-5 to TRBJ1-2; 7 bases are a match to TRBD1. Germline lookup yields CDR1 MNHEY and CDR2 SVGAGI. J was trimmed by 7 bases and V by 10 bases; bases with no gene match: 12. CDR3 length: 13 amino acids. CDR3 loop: CAIRTGERSGYTF. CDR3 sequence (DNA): TGTGCCATCCGAACAGGGGAACGGAGTGGCTACACCTTC.

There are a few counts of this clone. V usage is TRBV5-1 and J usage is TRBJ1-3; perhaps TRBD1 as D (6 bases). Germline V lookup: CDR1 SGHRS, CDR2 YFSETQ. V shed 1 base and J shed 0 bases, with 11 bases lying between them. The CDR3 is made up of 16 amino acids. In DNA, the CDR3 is TGCGCCAGCAGCTTGTCATCGACAGGCTCTGGAAACACCATATATTTT. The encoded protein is CASSLSSTGSGNTIYF.

The CDR3 loop reads CASSLGREGNTQYF. The CDR3 region has the DNA TGTGCCAGCAGTTTAGGCAGGGAGGGTAATACGCAGTATTTT. The chain carries TRBV6-5 and TRBJ2-3; 7 nucleotides agree with TRBD2. The V gene end was trimmed by 4 bases and the J gene end by 7 bases; junction bases not matched to a gene: 8. The CDR3 is 14 amino acids. Germline assignment: CDR1 MNHEY and CDR2 SVGAGI.

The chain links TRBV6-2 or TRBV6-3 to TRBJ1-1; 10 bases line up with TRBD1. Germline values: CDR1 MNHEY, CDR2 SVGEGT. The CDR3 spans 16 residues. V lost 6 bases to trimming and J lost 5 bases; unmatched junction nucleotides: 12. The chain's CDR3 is CASSSTGGILGTEAFF. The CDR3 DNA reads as TGTGCCAGCAGCTCGACAGGGGGCATATTAGGGACTGAAGCTTTCTTT.

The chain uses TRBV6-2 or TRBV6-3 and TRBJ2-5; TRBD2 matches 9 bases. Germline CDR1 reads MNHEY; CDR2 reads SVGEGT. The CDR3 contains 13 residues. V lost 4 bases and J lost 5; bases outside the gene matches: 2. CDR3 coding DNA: TGTGCCAGCAGTTCTAGCGGGGCGGAGACCCAGTACTTC. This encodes CASSSSGAETQYF.

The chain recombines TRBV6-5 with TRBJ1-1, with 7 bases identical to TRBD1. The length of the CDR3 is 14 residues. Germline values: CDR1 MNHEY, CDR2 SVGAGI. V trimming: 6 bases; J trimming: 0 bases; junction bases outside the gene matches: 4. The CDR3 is CASRETGMNTEAFF. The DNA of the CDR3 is TGTGCCAGCAGAGAGACAGGGATGAACACTGAAGCTTTCTTT.

The CDR3 sequence: CASSVTVSNQPQHF. The CDR3 DNA is TGTGCCAGCAGCGTCACTGTGAGCAATCAGCCCCAGCATTTT. This chain joins TRBV7-8 and TRBJ1-5, with D uncertain. Germline CDR1 and CDR2: SGHVS and FQNEAQ. V was cut by 5 bases and J by 1 base, with 9 bases left in between. The CDR3 extends over 14 amino acids.